This entry features one TCR beta chain sequence. Its matching antigen is unknown. V was pared by 2 bases and J by 10 bases, with 12 bases between. Germline V lookup: CDR1 KGHSH, CDR2 LQKENI. CDR3 size: 13 residues. The data were obtained in a study of identical twins. MiXCR, run by TCRdb on the 5' RACE reads, gives a single entry per CDR3 protein. The repertoire holds roughly 770,000 distinct CDR3 sequences, with 18% as singletons. Study-wide points: Out-of-frame beta sequences exhibited a weaker degree of excess twin sharing.

The sample was also reused in another study, on T cells expressing NK-cell markers.

This TCR was recovered from a young woman in good health. Sequencing used PBMCs. The chain employs TRBV18 and TRBJ2-1; unclear D gene. The CDR3 nucleotides are TGTGCCAGCTCACCATCGGCAGCGATCGAGCAGTTCTTC. Translating it yields CASSPSAAIEQFF.